The rows below give T cell receptor beta chains drawn from one sample of a study of lymphopenia after photon versus proton radiotherapy. The protocol was immunoSEQ multiplex PCR, while the TCRdb copy is restricted to in-frame clones and leaves out a portion. This table has 65,000 to 85,000 clones, 80% to 95% appearing once. Source: peripheral blood, taken from a patient treated with photon-based radiotherapy. These receptors were collected from a middle-aged woman with cholangiocarcinoma. CDR3s leave out the opening cysteine and the closing phenylalanine or tryptophan. The size field is filled for only some rows; it gives once, few, many or a size class.

>TRBV25-1|-|TRBJ1-4
ASSHKRGAGEKLF
>TRBV27|-|TRBJ2-3
ASSLQATLTDTQY
>TRBV5-1|-|TRBJ1-1
ASRNPSRGTNTEAF
>TRBV5-6|-|TRBJ2-1
ASSPLAGALSSYNEQF
>TRBV27|-|TRBJ1-2
ASSLSVVSGYT
>TRBV11-2|-|TRBJ1-3
ASSLEVGPGNTIY
>TRBV6-5|-|TRBJ1-4
ASSSTGGGEKLF
>TRBV7-6|-|TRBJ1-5
ASSLSQGQPQH
>TRBV27|-|TRBJ2-2
ASGPGLNTGELF
>TRBV4-1|-|TRBJ1-1
ASSQALPGNTEAF
>TRBV6-5|once|TRBJ1-2
ASGAPTSTGYT
>TRBV5-8|-|TRBJ1-1
ASSVGQGNTEAF
>TRBV7-2|-|TRBJ1-5
ASSSLGQGNQPQH
>TRBV28|-|TRBJ2-7
ASSLLVGGYEQY
>TRBV5-8|once|TRBJ2-2
ASSRSRWGSSGELF
>TRBV29-1|-|TRBJ2-3
SVGSGLAGGTDTQY
>TRBV6-1|-|TRBJ1-6
ASSDRGSSPLH
>TRBV18|-|TRBJ1-1
ATAQGNTEAF
>TRBV2|-|TRBJ2-3
ASSERLGHGADTQY
>TRBV4-1|-|TRBJ2-7
ASSQDIRAAPDEQY
>TRBV7-2|-|TRBJ2-7
ASSSQGITYEQY
>TRBV12-5|-|TRBJ2-7
ASGFRRDVHEQY
>TRBV30|-|TRBJ2-3
AWGSGDTQY
>TRBV30|-|TRBJ1-4
AWGRDLREKLF
>TRBV6-1|-|TRBJ2-3
ASSESPTDTQY
>TRBV7-6|-|TRBJ2-3
ASSLVGLLSTDTQY
>TRBV7-7|-|TRBJ1-1
ASSIDRNTEAF
>TRBV7-9|-|TRBJ1-1
ASSSQGALGEAF
>TRBV4-2|-|TRBJ1-3
ASSQPGTASSGNTIY
>TRBV27|-|TRBJ2-7
ASSLGRTGGNEQY
>TRBV27|-|TRBJ2-7
ASSWGRTGAHYEQY
>TRBV10-2|-|TRBJ2-1
ASRKGQGPGHEQF